This is a list of T cell receptor beta chains from one sample in a study of blood T cells in healthy people across ages. Using its own MiXCR run on the 5' RACE reads, TCRdb lists one record per CDR3 protein. The sample shows roughly 1.5 million distinct CDR3 sequences, approximately 43% of them seen only once. Sequenced: blood. The receptor source for this set is a woman aged 18-29 years in good health. Both conserved end residues are part of each CDR3. The D gene is left open where the match is weak.

-	TRBV7-8	TRBJ1-1	CASSYGEPNTEAFF
-	TRBV20-1	TRBJ2-1	CTVNRGAYNEQFF
-	TRBV2	TRBJ2-7	CASSASFRNEQYF
-	TRBV10-3	TRBJ2-1	CAISESGSGANEQFF
-	TRBV3-1	TRBJ2-2	CASSQGARSNTGELFF
-	TRBV4-2	TRBJ1-5	CASSQDGTPLFQPQHF
-	TRBV6-2/TRBV6-3	TRBJ2-7	CASSIPLPLSYEQYF
TRBD2	TRBV27	TRBJ2-1	CASSHLAGAQNEQFF
-	TRBV27	TRBJ1-5	CASSLRHQYHPQHF
TRBD2	TRBV28	TRBJ2-1	CASSLIPTSGSYNEQFF
-	TRBV20-1	TRBJ1-5	CSARDLAGQPQHF
-	TRBV3-1	TRBJ2-6	CASSSLFGQRFSGANVLTF
-	TRBV12-3/TRBV12-4	TRBJ1-3	CASTKTASSGNTIYF
-	TRBV20-1	TRBJ2-2	CSAIAGNTGELFF
-	TRBV10-3	TRBJ2-2	CAINRDLSGELFF
TRBD1	TRBV29-1	TRBJ2-6	CSVVLEGGDSSGANVLTF
-	TRBV10-2	TRBJ1-6	CATKPPNWSSLHF
TRBD1	TRBV12-3/TRBV12-4	TRBJ1-1	CASRTGGYTEAFF
-	TRBV30	TRBJ1-4	CARSGGGSDEKLFF
TRBD1	TRBV20-1	TRBJ2-3	CSAKPGQGTDTQYF
-	TRBV5-1	TRBJ2-3	CASSLGVTLSSTDTQYF